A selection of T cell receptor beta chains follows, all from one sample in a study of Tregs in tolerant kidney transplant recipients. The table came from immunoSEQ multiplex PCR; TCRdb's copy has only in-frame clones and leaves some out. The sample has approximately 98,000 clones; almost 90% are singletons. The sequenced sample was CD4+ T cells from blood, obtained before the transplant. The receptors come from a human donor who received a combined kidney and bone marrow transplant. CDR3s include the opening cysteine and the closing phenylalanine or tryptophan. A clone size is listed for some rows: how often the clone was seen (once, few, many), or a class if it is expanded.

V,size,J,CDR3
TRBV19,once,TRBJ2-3,CASSIWSSGGPDTQYF
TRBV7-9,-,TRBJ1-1,CASSPPSVPDTEAFF
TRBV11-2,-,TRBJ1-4,CASSSTPTNEKLFF
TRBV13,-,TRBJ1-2,CASSFRTAPNYGYTF
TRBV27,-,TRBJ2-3,CASSSYYGGGATDTQYF
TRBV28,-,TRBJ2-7,CASSQRQAKQYF
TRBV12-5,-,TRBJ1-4,CASGAGTGGEKLFF
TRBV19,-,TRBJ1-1,CASSNSRGTMNTEAFF
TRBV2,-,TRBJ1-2,CASNPRDRGNYGYTF
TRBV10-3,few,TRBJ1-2,CAISESSPGQVSYGYTF
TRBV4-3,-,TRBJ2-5,CASSPEYGETQYF
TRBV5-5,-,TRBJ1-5,CASSLTQGARNQPQHF
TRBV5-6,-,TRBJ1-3,CASSIRDRVFSGNTIYF
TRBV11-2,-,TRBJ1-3,CASSFPGGYSISGNTIYF
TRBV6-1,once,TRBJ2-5,CASSSPLTGETQYF
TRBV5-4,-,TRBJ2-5,CASRETVQETQYF
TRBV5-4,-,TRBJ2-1,CASSSAGTIVWNEQFF
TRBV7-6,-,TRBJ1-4,CASSTSATNEKLFF
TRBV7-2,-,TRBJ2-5,CASSPNPQVQETQYF
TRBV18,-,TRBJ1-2,CASSENRDRGTNYGYTF
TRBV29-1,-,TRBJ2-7,CSVEDRGREQYF
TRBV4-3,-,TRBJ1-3,CASSQDSTGAGNTIYF
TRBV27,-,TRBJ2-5,CASSFGQGYQETQYF
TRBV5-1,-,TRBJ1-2,CASSLEGATGGYTF
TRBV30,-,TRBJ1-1,CAWSTGTASEAFF
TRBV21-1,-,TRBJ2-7,CASSKNRGLVIAIEQYF
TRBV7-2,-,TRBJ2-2,CASSLGPGTSSGELFF
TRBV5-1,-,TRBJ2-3,CASSLQVGTDTQYF
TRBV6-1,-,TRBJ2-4,CASSGDERDIQYF
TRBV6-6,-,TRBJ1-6,CASNTGQLNSPLHF
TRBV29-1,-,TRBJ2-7,CSGRLAGNPEQYF
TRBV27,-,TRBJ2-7,CASSYRDTSYEQYF
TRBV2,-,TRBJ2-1,CASSDRRGGLFDEQFF
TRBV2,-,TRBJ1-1,CASSNQDRAGGEAFF
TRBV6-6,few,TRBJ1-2,CASTPTPTNYGYTF
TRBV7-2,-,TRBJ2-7,CASSSTSGYEQYF
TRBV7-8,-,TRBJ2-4,CASSPRAGDIQYF
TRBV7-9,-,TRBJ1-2,CASSRDSYGYTF
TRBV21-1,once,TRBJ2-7,CASTLREASGRGTYEQYF
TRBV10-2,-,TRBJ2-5,CASRDRGRETQYF
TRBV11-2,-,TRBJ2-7,CASSLDGLSYEQYF
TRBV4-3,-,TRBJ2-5,CASSQGTSGSTQETQYF
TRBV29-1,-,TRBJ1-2,CSARPGQGHRGYTF
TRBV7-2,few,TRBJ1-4,CASSTRQIRGNEKLFF
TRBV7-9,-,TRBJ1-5,CASSLGGTSTPQHF
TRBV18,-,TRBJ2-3,CASSPRLSTDTQYF
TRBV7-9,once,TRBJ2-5,CASSLGTSGKQETQYF
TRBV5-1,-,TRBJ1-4,CASSSGTGDEKLFF
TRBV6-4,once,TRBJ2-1,CASKLVAGGFGVQFF
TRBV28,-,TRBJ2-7,CASSQTGSEQYF
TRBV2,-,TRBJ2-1,CASSKTNVLTNEQFF
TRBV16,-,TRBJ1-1,CASSPGAMNTEAFF
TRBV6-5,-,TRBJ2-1,CASSYSGTSGYNEQFF
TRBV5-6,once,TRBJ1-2,CASSLGPAEGARGGYTF
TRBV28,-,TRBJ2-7,CASSSQGRYSYEQYF
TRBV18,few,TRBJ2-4,CASSPGGGGNIQYF
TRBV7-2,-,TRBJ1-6,CASSLQGAWDNSPLHF
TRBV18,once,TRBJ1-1,CASVNTLNTEAFF
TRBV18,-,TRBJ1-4,CASSPSRETTNEKLFF
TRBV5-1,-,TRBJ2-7,CASSQKGLAATGEQYF